These T cell receptor beta chains were read from a single sample in a study of cytomegalovirus exposure and HLA in healthy donors. Measured with immunoSEQ multiplex PCR; TCRdb has only the in-frame clones, and not every one. The data contain roughly 93,000 clones, over 75% of them singletons. Sequenced sample: PBMCs. The receptors derive from a man aged 30-40 years in good health and CMV-seronegative. Each CDR3 is given with its conserved first and last residue. D genes are given only for firm matches. Size values are once, few and many counts, or a class for expanded clones, and some rows have none.

v_gene	j_gene	abundance	d_gene	CDR3aa	CDR3nt
TRBV2	TRBJ1-5	-	-	CASSEEGVWDQPQHF	TGTGCCAGCAGTGAAGAAGGGGTCTGGGATCAGCCCCAGCATTTT
TRBV5-1	TRBJ2-1	-	-	CASSLVQGPYNEQFF	TGCGCCAGCAGCTTGGTTCAGGGGCCCTACAATGAGCAGTTCTTC
TRBV10-2	TRBJ2-7	-	TRBD2	CASRGTSGEYEQYF	TGCGCCAGCAGAGGGACTAGCGGTGAATACGAGCAGTACTTC
TRBV7-2	TRBJ2-5	-	-	CASSFRVGETQYF	TGTGCCAGCAGCTTCAGGGTTGGAGAGACCCAGTACTTC
TRBV5-5	TRBJ2-7	-	-	CASSLPGQGSYEQYF	TGTGCCAGCAGCCTTCCGGGACAAGGGTCCTACGAGCAGTACTTC
TRBV6-6	TRBJ1-3	-	TRBD1	CASSGQGDGNTIYF	TGTGCCAGCAGCGGACAGGGCGACGGAAACACCATATATTTT
TRBV4-2	TRBJ2-7	few	-	CASSQGFQGFYEQYF	TGTGCCAGCAGCCAAGGATTCCAGGGGTTTTACGAGCAGTACTTC
TRBV18	TRBJ1-1	-	TRBD1	CASSPFETGAMNTEAFF	TGTGCCAGCTCACCATTTGAGACAGGGGCCATGAACACTGAAGCTTTCTTT
TRBV11-2	TRBJ2-1	-	-	CASSPTTKVGEQFF	TGTGCCAGCAGCCCAACGACTAAGGTCGGTGAGCAGTTCTTC
TRBV5-8	TRBJ2-1	-	TRBD2	CASSLGVTSGNEQFF	TGTGCCAGCAGCTTGGGAGTGACTAGCGGCAATGAGCAGTTCTTC
TRBV6-6	TRBJ2-7	-	-	CASSTPSGERYEQYF	TGTGCCAGCAGTACTCCTTCGGGGGAGCGCTACGAGCAGTACTTC
TRBV7-9	TRBJ1-6	-	-	CASSLTWGGRPSYNSPLHF	TGTGCCAGCAGCTTAACCTGGGGGGGTCGTCCCTCCTATAATTCACCCCTCCACTTT
TRBV7-6	TRBJ2-2	once	TRBD2	CASSLNGGFDTGELFF	TGTGCCAGCAGCTTGAACGGGGGGTTCGACACCGGGGAGCTGTTTTTT
TRBV11-2	TRBJ2-7	-	-	CASSLDPGSSYEQYF	TGTGCCAGCAGCTTAGATCCAGGAAGCTCCTACGAGCAGTACTTC
TRBV2	TRBJ2-1	-	-	CASSEVTSIRVLSYNEQFF	TGTGCCAGCAGTGAAGTCACCAGCATTCGGGTTCTGTCGTACAATGAGCAGTTCTTC
TRBV2	TRBJ1-5	once	TRBD1	CASSVTGVQPQHF	TGTGCCAGCAGTGTCACAGGGGTTCAGCCCCAGCATTTT
TRBV6-5	TRBJ1-2	-	TRBD1	CASTVRAGGGYTF	TGTGCCAGCACCGTAAGGGCAGGGGGTGGCTACACCTTC
TRBV5-1	TRBJ1-1	-	-	CASSLQGTLNTEAFF	TGCGCCAGCAGCTTGCAGGGGACACTGAACACTGAAGCTTTCTTT
TRBV30	TRBJ1-1	-	-	CAWSLWHMNTEAFF	TGTGCCTGGAGTCTGTGGCACATGAACACTGAAGCTTTCTTT
TRBV19	TRBJ2-7	-	-	CASSIAGINEQYF	TGTGCCAGTAGTATTGCGGGTATCAACGAGCAGTACTTC
TRBV10-3	TRBJ1-1	-	TRBD1	CAIRGQMNTEAFF	TGTGCCATCAGGGGACAGATGAACACTGAAGCTTTCTTT
TRBV19	TRBJ2-5	-	TRBD1	CASSKGQVGETQYF	TGTGCCAGTAGTAAGGGACAGGTCGGAGAGACCCAGTACTTC
TRBV6-5	TRBJ2-1	-	TRBD1	CASSYSQGKNEQFF	TGTGCCAGCAGTTACTCACAGGGGAAGAATGAGCAGTTCTTC
TRBV5-1	TRBJ2-7	once	-	CASSFLGVEQYF	TGCGCCAGCAGCTTCTTAGGGGTCGAGCAGTACTTC
TRBV10-1	TRBJ2-2	-	-	CASSGDFLTGELFF	TGCGCCAGCAGCGGGGACTTCCTCACCGGGGAGCTGTTTTTT
TRBV5-4	TRBJ2-1	-	TRBD2	CASSPGLGSGSSYNEQFF	TGTGCCAGCAGCCCGGGCCTGGGTAGCGGGAGCTCCTACAATGAGCAGTTCTTC
TRBV6-4	TRBJ2-1	-	TRBD1	CASSEGTGGNEQFF	TGTGCCAGCAGTGAGGGGACAGGGGGCAATGAGCAGTTCTTC
TRBV29-1	TRBJ2-5	-	TRBD1	CSAQLGQGVRETQYF	TGCAGCGCCCAGCTTGGACAGGGGGTTCGAGAGACCCAGTACTTC
TRBV6-6	TRBJ2-3	once	TRBD2	CALGGTSTDTQYF	TGTGCCCTCGGGGGGACTAGCACAGATACGCAGTATTTT
TRBV6-4	TRBJ2-3	few	TRBD2	CASSDSSGDTDTQYF	TGTGCCAGCAGTGACTCAAGCGGGGACACAGATACGCAGTATTTT
TRBV19	TRBJ2-5	-	-	CASSMVQQETLYF	TGTGCCAGTAGTATGGTACAGCAAGAGACCCTGTACTTC
TRBV7-8	TRBJ1-5	-	-	CASSLGRGNQPQHF	TGTGCCAGCAGCTTAGGGCGAGGAAATCAGCCCCAGCATTTT
TRBV2	TRBJ1-1	-	-	CASTYRASTEAFF	TGTGCCAGCACTTACAGGGCTAGCACTGAAGCTTTCTTT
TRBV18	TRBJ2-1	-	-	CASSPWASGGLIYNEQFF	TGTGCCAGCTCACCATGGGCCAGTGGGGGGTTAATCTACAATGAGCAGTTCTTC
TRBV4-1	TRBJ1-4	-	-	CASSQEVRGTVVEKLFF	TGCGCCAGCAGCCAAGAGGTTCGGGGGACGGTGGTAGAAAAACTGTTTTTT
TRBV27	TRBJ2-7	once	-	CASSLFGAYEQYF	TGTGCCAGCAGTTTATTCGGGGCCTACGAGCAGTACTTC
TRBV5-1	TRBJ2-6	few	-	CASSSTVGVSGANVLTF	TGCGCCAGCAGCTCGACGGTGGGAGTCTCTGGGGCCAACGTCCTGACTTTC
TRBV7-2	TRBJ1-2	-	-	CASGGSSGYTF	TGTGCCAGTGGGGGGTCCTCAGGCTACACCTTC
TRBV5-1	TRBJ1-4	-	TRBD1	CASSQGVANEKLFF	TGCGCCAGCAGCCAGGGGGTGGCTAATGAAAAACTGTTTTTT
TRBV2	TRBJ1-3	-	-	CASRKTVTSGNTIYF	TGTGCCAGCAGAAAGACAGTGACCTCTGGAAACACCATATATTTT
TRBV13	TRBJ1-1	-	-	CASSFGAGTEAFF	TGTGCCAGCAGCTTTGGGGCAGGGACTGAAGCTTTCTTT
TRBV29-1	TRBJ2-1	-	TRBD2	CSWRTSGNNYNEQFF	TGCAGCTGGAGGACTAGCGGGAACAACTACAATGAGCAGTTCTTC
TRBV30	TRBJ1-2	-	-	CAWRETQGTYGYTF	TGTGCCTGGAGGGAGACCCAGGGGACCTATGGCTACACCTTC
TRBV6-1	TRBJ2-5	-	TRBD2	CASSASPGGGETQYF	TGTGCCAGCAGTGCATCCCCGGGGGGGGGAGAGACCCAGTACTTC
TRBV15	TRBJ2-1	once	-	CATSRPLGGRRNDNEQFF	TGTGCCACCAGCCGACCGCTTGGAGGCAGGAGAAACGACAATGAGCAGTTCTTC
TRBV4-3	TRBJ1-5	-	TRBD1	CASSHETENPGQGVKGNQPQHF	TGCGCCAGCAGCCACGAAACAGAGAATCCGGGACAGGGGGTTAAAGGCAATCAGCCCCAGCATTTT
TRBV25-1	TRBJ2-7	-	-	CASSEPGEQYF	TGTGCCAGCAGTGAACCGGGTGAGCAGTACTTC